This entry lists 3 T cell receptor beta chains sequenced from one sample in a study of shared clonotypes between healthy human individuals. Some clones are missing from TCRdb's copy, which holds only in-frame ones; the method was immunoSEQ multiplex PCR. This sample has 1,400,000 or so clones, with less than 99% found just once. The sample was naive CD4+ T cells sorted from blood. Specified subset: CD45RA+ positively selected. The source is a man aged 25-45 years in good health.

J is TRBJ2-1 and V is TRBV5-5, with 8 bases lining up with TRBD2. CDR3 length: 17 residues. Germline CDR1 reads SGHKS; CDR2 reads YYEKEE (reference sequence). Germline trimming cut 1 base from V and 4 bases from J; bases unmatched to any gene: 10. CDR3 residues: CASSLLAGAGVYNEQFF. In DNA, the CDR3 is TGTGCCAGCAGCTTGCTCGCTGGAGCGGGAGTGTACAATGAGCAGTTCTTC. The full variable domain, with the rest looked up from reference TRBV5-5 and TRBJ2-1, is DAGVTQSPTHLIKTRGQQVTLRCSPISGHKSVSWYQQVLGQGPQFIFQYYEKEERGRGNFPDRFSARQFPNYSSELNVNALLLGDSALYLCASSLLAGAGVYNEQFFGPGTRLTVL.

The chain joins TRBV5-4 to TRBJ1-2; TRBD1 might be the D (6 bases). The CDR3 has 14 amino acids. Trimming pared 2 bases from V and 3 bases from J, leaving 11 bases between. Germline CDR1 and CDR2: SGHNT and YYREEE (reference sequence). CDR3 coding DNA: TGTGCCAGCAGCTTTGGACAGCAGGACTATGGCTACACCTTC. Amino acid sequence: CASSFGQQDYGYTF.

This chain uses TRBV19 with TRBJ2-1, with TRBD2 identical over 10 bases. The V gene's germline CDR1 is LNHDA and CDR2 SQIVND (reference sequence). This CDR3 has 17 amino acids. Unmatched junction bases numbered 9, after V lost 3 bases and J lost 4 bases. The CDR3: CASSIAWTSGRYNEQFF. The CDR3 DNA reads TGTGCCAGTAGTATCGCTTGGACTAGCGGCCGATACAATGAGCAGTTCTTC.